Presented here are 18 T cell receptor beta chains from one specimen sequenced in a study of T cell clones after liver transplantation. This table comes from immunoSEQ multiplex PCR, and its TCRdb copy is limited to in-frame clones, with some not included. The repertoire holds about 80,000 clones, with roughly 82% as singletons. The sample consisted of CD4+ T cells from blood, taken 45 to 47 months after liver transplant. These receptors came from a human patient who received a liver transplant. The graft donor may have given rise to some T cells.

The rearrangement links TRBV11-2 to TRBJ1-4, with 8 bases fitting TRBD1. From germline, CDR1 is SGHAT and CDR2 FQNNGV. Trimming cost V 1 base and J 8 bases; bases outside gene matches: 15. The CDR3 is 18 amino acids. CDR3 sequence reads: CASSLGRGRALVQEKLFF. In DNA, the CDR3 is TGTGCCAGCAGCTTAGGCAGGGGGCGGGCCCTGGTGCAAGAAAAACTGTTTTTT.

This clone has only one observation. DNA for the CDR3: TGTGCCAGCAGCGATAGCGGGAGGGCCCTCGGCGAGACCCAGTACTTC. As protein: CASSDSGRALGETQYF. The chain joins TRBV7-3 to TRBJ2-5; 11 bases align to TRBD2. J was trimmed by 5 bases and V by 5 bases; bases with no gene match: 10. Per the germline V gene, CDR1 is SGHTA and CDR2 is FQGTGA. CDR3 length: 16 residues.

The V call is TRBV28, the J call TRBJ1-5; 9 bases map to TRBD1. The CDR3 loop spans 15 amino acids. Germline lookup yields CDR1 MDHEN and CDR2 SYDVKM. The ends lost 4 bases at V and 4 bases at J; junction bases unmatched: 5. The chain's CDR3 is CASSSPGQGNQPQHF. Here the CDR3 DNA reads TGTGCCAGCAGTTCGCCAGGACAGGGGAATCAGCCCCAGCATTTT.

V gene TRBV28 combines with J gene TRBJ1-1; D is unresolved. CDR1 is MDHEN and CDR2 is SYDVKM in the germline V gene. Trimming shortened V by 5 bases and J by 1 base, and 14 bases separated the two germline ends. The CDR3 has 15 residues. This chain's CDR3 is CASSPWTGSNTEAFF. Here the CDR3 DNA reads TGTGCCAGCAGTCCTTGGACCGGATCGAACACTGAAGCTTTCTTT.

This clone was seen more than once but under ten times. V is TRBV7-3 and J is TRBJ2-1, with TRBD1 as a possible D gene (6 bases). This CDR3 has 15 residues. Germline values: CDR1 SGHTA, CDR2 FQGTGA. Trimming removed 0 bases at V and 8 bases at J, with 14 bases between. The CDR3 sequence: CASSLTRQGSHEQFF. DNA of the CDR3: TGTGCCAGCAGCTTAACACGGCAGGGGAGCCATGAGCAGTTCTTC.

The gene calls are TRBV11-2 and TRBJ1-2; the D is unclear. Per the germline V gene, CDR1 is SGHAT and CDR2 is FQNNGV. The CDR3 sequence is 15 residues long. V lost 5 bases and J 3 bases, leaving 16 bases between the germline ends. The DNA for the CDR3 is TGTGCCAGCAGCCCCCCCTTCCTGCCTGACTATGGCTACACCTTC. Its translation: CASSPPFLPDYGYTF.

CDR3 sequence: CAIRQGPPNTGELFF. CDR3 in DNA: TGCGCCATCAGACAGGGGCCTCCGAACACCGGGGAGCTGTTTTTT. The rearrangement links TRBV5-1 to TRBJ2-2; 8 nucleotides line up with TRBD1. CDR3 length: 15 residues. Germline lookup yields CDR1 SGHRS and CDR2 YFSETQ. Trimming at V came to 9 bases and at J to 0 bases, leaving 7 bases not matched to a gene.

The chain is built from TRBV30 and TRBJ2-7; possible D gene TRBD1, 5 bases. The V gene's germline CDR1 is GTSNPN and CDR2 SVGIG (reference sequence). The length of the CDR3 is 13 residues. V lost 0 bases to trimming and J lost 8 bases, with 14 bases between them. The CDR3 nucleotides read TGTGCCTGGAGTGTACTGACCCAGGGCCAGCAGTACTTC. Translated: CAWSVLTQGQQYF.

V gene TRBV7-2 combines with J gene TRBJ2-5, with 8 bases matching TRBD2. J was trimmed by 4 bases and V by 1 base; bases with no gene match: 5. CDR3 length equals 15 residues. From germline, CDR1 is SGHTA and CDR2 FQGNSA. In nucleotides, the CDR3 is TGTGCCAGCAGCTTAGGGGTTCGGGGGGGAGAGACCCAGTACTTC. Amino acid sequence: CASSLGVRGGETQYF.

This clone has more than one count but fewer than ten. The chain has TRBV15 and TRBJ2-3; D call uncertain. Germline lookup yields CDR1 LNHNV and CDR2 YYDKDF (reference sequence). Trimming took 0 bases from V and 3 from J, leaving 4 bases between them. This CDR3 is 13 amino acids long. CDR3 in amino acids: CATSRDRTDTQYF. CDR3 sequence (DNA): TGTGCCACCAGCAGAGATAGGACAGATACGCAGTATTTT.

The V and J genes are TRBV7-2 and TRBJ2-1; D tentatively reads TRBD1 or TRBD2 (5 bases each). Germline V CDR1 and CDR2: SGHTA, FQGNSA. The ends were cut back, 2 bases at V and 7 bases at J, with 15 bases in the middle. The CDR3 spans 15 residues. The CDR3: CASSLNIQGANEQFF. As DNA, the CDR3 is TGTGCCAGCAGCTTAAATATCCAGGGAGCGAATGAGCAGTTCTTC.

This clone was picked up one time. The chain uses TRBV5-1 and TRBJ2-7; D might be TRBD2 (5 bases). Germline loops: CDR1 SGHRS, CDR2 YFSETQ. CDR3 length equals 19 residues. Trimming removed 0 bases from V and 1 base from J, with 23 bases in between. CDR3 sequence (DNA): TGCGCCAGCAGCTTGGGGCCCCCCACGCGGGCATTCTTATCCTACGAGCAGTACTTC. Amino acid sequence: CASSLGPPTRAFLSYEQYF. The full variable domain, its missing parts supplied by reference TRBV5-1 and TRBJ2-7, is KAGVTQTPRYLIKTRGQQVTLSCSPISGHRSVSWYQQTPGQGLQFLFEYFSETQRNKGNFPGRFSGRQFSNSRSEMNVSTLELGDSALYLCASSLGPPTRAFLSYEQYFGPGTRLTVT.

The V and J genes are TRBV6-5 and TRBJ2-2; D uncertain. The germline CDR1 and CDR2 sequences are MNHEY and SVGAGI. The CDR3 runs to 13 residues. Trimming stripped 4 bases from V and 4 bases from J, with 7 bases between. CDR3 sequence: CASSSDRTGELFF. The DNA of the CDR3 is TGTGCCAGCAGTTCGGATCGCACCGGGGAGCTGTTTTTT.

The chain has TRBV29-1 and TRBJ2-3; D might be TRBD2 (6 bases). Trimming stripped 3 bases from V and 3 bases from J, with 10 bases between. This CDR3 is built from 13 residues. CDR1 SQVTM and CDR2 ANQGSEA come from the germline V gene. CDR3 protein: CSVDGGGTDTQYF. In DNA form, the CDR3 reads TGCAGCGTTGACGGGGGTGGTACAGATACGCAGTATTTT.

For this clone: A read error may explain this, as a much larger clone is one base away. The chain couples TRBV7-8 to TRBJ1-1, with D tentatively TRBD1 (6 bases). Germline loops: CDR1 SGHVS, CDR2 FQNEAQ. This CDR3 spans 15 amino acids. The CDR3 loop reads CASTLPGQSNIEAFF. The CDR3 DNA reads TGTGCCAGCACCCTCCCGGGACAATCGAACATTGAAGCTTTCTTT.

This chain uses TRBV27 with TRBJ2-3; 7 bases align to TRBD2. V lost 2 bases to trimming and J lost 1 base; unmatched junction nucleotides: 12. Germline assignment: CDR1 MNHEY and CDR2 SMNVEV (reference sequence). This CDR3 spans 18 amino acids. Here the CDR3 reads CASSLSGASGARTDTQYF. The CDR3 DNA reads TGTGCCAGCAGTTTAAGCGGCGCTAGCGGAGCCCGCACAGATACGCAGTATTTT.

This clone was recorded a few times. CDR3 protein: CASSLGRNSGNTIYF. CDR3 DNA: TGTGCCAGCAGCTTGGGACGGAACTCTGGAAACACCATATATTTT. The V call is TRBV7-6, the J call TRBJ1-3; possible D gene TRBD1, 5 bases. Trimming removed 3 bases from V and 0 bases from J, with 9 bases in between. The CDR3 has 15 residues. The germline CDR1 and CDR2 sequences are SGHVS and FNYEAQ.

The chain employs TRBV20-1 and TRBJ1-2; D unresolved. The germline V gene has CDR1 DFQATT and CDR2 SNEGSKA (reference sequence). V lost 5 bases and J 4 bases, leaving 8 bases between the germline ends. This CDR3 spans 11 amino acids. This CDR3 is CSAHRSYGYTF. Here the CDR3 DNA reads TGCAGTGCTCACAGATCCTATGGCTACACCTTC.